The text below deals with one TCR beta chain. The antigen is undetermined. The data were obtained in a study of PD-1 blockade in classical Hodgkin lymphoma. Study conclusions and caveats: Initiation of nivolumab under 1 year after ASCT led to exclusion of patients. Compared with healthy donors, newly diagnosed patients reportedly showed lower baseline TCR diversity. By C4D1, diversity of CD4+ TCRs had risen significantly, whereas that of CD8+ TCRs had not. What drove the repertoire differences, possibly disease activity or prior therapy, has not been defined.

V shed 4 bases and J 2 bases; nucleotides not matched to a gene: 13. CDR3 length: 18 residues. In germline, CDR1 is SGHRS, CDR2 YFSETQ. Using immunoSEQ multiplex PCR, the repertoire was profiled, and TCRdb retains in-frame clones only, with some absent. The table includes about 18,000 clones, around 72% detected once. Time point meaning: cycle 4 day 1 (C4D1), after 6 weeks of nivolumab. Each and every patient relapsed after autologous stem cell transplantation, and patients got differing brentuximab vedotin exposure. It was by magnetic negative selection that CD4+ T cells were purified from thawed PBMCs.

The sample in question was CD4+ T cells from blood, obtained before the fourth cycle of nivolumab. The receptor was isolated from a human donor with classical Hodgkin lymphoma. The chain joins TRBV5-1 to TRBJ2-7, with 12 positions matching TRBD2. CDR3 loop: CASSKGTPTSGSAYEQYF. The CDR3 DNA sequence: TGCGCCAGCAGCAAGGGTACCCCGACTAGCGGGAGCGCCTACGAGCAGTACTTC.